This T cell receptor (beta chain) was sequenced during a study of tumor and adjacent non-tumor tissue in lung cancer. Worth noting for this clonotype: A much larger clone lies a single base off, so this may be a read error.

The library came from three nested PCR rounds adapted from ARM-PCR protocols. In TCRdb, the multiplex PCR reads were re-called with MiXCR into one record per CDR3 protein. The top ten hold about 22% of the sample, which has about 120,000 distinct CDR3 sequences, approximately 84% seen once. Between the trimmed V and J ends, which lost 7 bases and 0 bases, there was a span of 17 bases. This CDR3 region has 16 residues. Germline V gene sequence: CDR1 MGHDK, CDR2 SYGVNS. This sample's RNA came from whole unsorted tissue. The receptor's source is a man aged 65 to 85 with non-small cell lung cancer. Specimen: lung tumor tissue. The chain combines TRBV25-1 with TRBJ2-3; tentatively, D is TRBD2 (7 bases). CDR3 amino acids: CASNAAGGASTDTQYF. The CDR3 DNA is TGTGCCAGCAATGCCGCTGGGGGGGCGAGCACAGATACGCAGTATTTT.